A single sample gave rise to the 10 T cell receptor beta chains below, sequenced in a study of blood T cell repertoires in COVID-19 (TCRdb year 2020). Library prep was done by the immunoSEQ multiplex PCR assay. TCRdb holds this immuneACCESS table with in-frame rearrangements only. Some clones are missing; in checked studies, unresolved V genes explain under half, and the rest has no known cause. The sample table records 70,000 or so clones; approximately 83% of these occur just once. The leading ten clones occupy roughly 5.7% of the sample. Source material: peripheral blood. The receptors were sampled from a woman aged 55-70 years with acute or convalescent COVID-19.

The rearrangement links TRBV19 to TRBJ2-1; D is ambiguous. The V gene lost 4 bases and the J gene lost 3 bases, with 4 bases spanning the gap. Germline V lookup: CDR1 LNHDA, CDR2 SQIVND (reference sequence). This CDR3 contains 12 residues. DNA for the CDR3: TGTGCCAGTAGTACCCACTACAATGAGCAGTTCTTC. Its translation: CASSTHYNEQFF.

This chain joins TRBV24-1 and TRBJ1-1, with no clear D. CDR3 length equals 13 residues. The germline CDR1 and CDR2 sequences are KGHDR and SFDVKD. V lost 3 bases and J 9 bases, leaving 13 bases between the germline ends. CDR3 DNA: TGTGCCACCAGTGATGGTGGTGGAGGAAAAGCTTTCTTT. It translates to CATSDGGGGKAFF.

The rearrangement links TRBV30 to TRBJ1-5, with D possibly TRBD1 on 5 matching bases. V was shortened by 2 bases and J by 0 bases, with 17 bases between the two germline ends. The CDR3 runs to 17 residues. From germline, CDR1 is GTSNPN and CDR2 SVGIG (reference sequence). CDR3 protein: CAWSPGGDFCSNQPQHF. In DNA form, the CDR3 reads TGTGCCTGGAGTCCTGGTGGGGACTTTTGTAGCAATCAGCCCCAGCATTTT. Full variable domain (rest looked up from reference TRBV30 and TRBJ1-5): SQTIHQWPATLVQPVGSPLSLECTVEGTSNPNLYWYRQAAGRGLQLLFYSVGIGQISSEVPQNLSASRPQDRQFILSSKKLLLSDSGFYLCAWSPGGDFCSNQPQHFGDGTRLSIL.

The gene calls are TRBV24-1 and TRBJ2-5, with 8 positions matching TRBD2. After removal of 3 bases from V and 4 bases from J, the junction contained 3 bases not matched to a gene. CDR3 length equals 14 residues. Germline values: CDR1 KGHDR, CDR2 SFDVKD. The CDR3 DNA follows: TGTGCCACCAGTGATGGACTAGCTCTAGAGACCCAGTACTTC. Protein product: CATSDGLALETQYF.

The genes are TRBV13 and TRBJ1-2; D call uncertain. There are 16 residues in the CDR3. Germline V gene lookup returns CDR1 PRHDT and CDR2 FYEKMQ (reference sequence). V was pared by 0 bases and J by 4 bases, with 15 bases between. The CDR3 reads CASSLGQSFSGYGYTF. CDR3 DNA sequence: TGTGCCAGCAGCTTAGGACAGTCTTTCAGTGGCTATGGCTACACCTTC.

The V and J genes are TRBV3-1 (or the pseudogene TRBV3-2) and TRBJ1-1; 7 bases fit TRBD1. The CDR3 consists of 13 residues. Germline-derived CDR1 and CDR2 are LGHDT and YNNKEL (reference sequence). Losses at the gene ends were 5 bases for V and 4 bases for J; bases not matched to a gene: 4. The CDR3 nucleotides are TGTGCCAGCAGCACAGGGGCCCGCACTGAAGCTTTCTTT. Its protein is CASSTGARTEAFF.

The chain combines TRBV7-9 with TRBJ1-5, with 8 bases fitting TRBD1. The V gene's germline CDR1 is SEHNR and CDR2 FQNEAQ (reference sequence). The CDR3 has 15 amino acids. Trimming took 2 bases from V and 3 from J; bases not matched to a gene: 3. The CDR3 nucleotides read TGTGCCAGCAGCTTAACAGGGGGGGACAATCAGCCCCAGCATTTT. Protein sequence: CASSLTGGDNQPQHF.

The V and J genes are TRBV7-8 and TRBJ2-1; 9 nucleotides match TRBD2. Germline CDR1 and CDR2: SGHVS and FQNEAQ. J lost 6 bases, V lost 4 bases, and 10 bases had no gene match. There are 16 residues in the CDR3. CDR3 protein: CASSSAAGGVSNEQFF. CDR3 nucleotide sequence: TGTGCCAGCAGCTCCGCGGCGGGGGGGGTTTCCAATGAGCAGTTCTTC.

The rearrangement joins TRBV3-1 (or the pseudogene TRBV3-2) to TRBJ2-1; maybe TRBD2 (6 bases). Germline V gives CDR1 LGHDT, CDR2 YNNKEL (reference sequence). CDR3 length equals 17 residues. V was shortened by 2 bases and J by 5 bases, with 19 bases between the two germline ends. The CDR3 DNA is TGTGCCAGCAGCCAAATCCAGACTAGTTTATTCGACAATGAGCAGTTCTTC. Its protein is CASSQIQTSLFDNEQFF.

The chain has TRBV19 and TRBJ1-1, with 7 bases lining up with TRBD1. Germline V CDR1 and CDR2: LNHDA, SQIVND (reference sequence). J was trimmed by 4 bases and V by 4 bases; bases with no gene match: 6. CDR3 size: 14 residues. CDR3 nucleotides: TGTGCCAGTAGTACGACAGGGTTGGGCACTGAAGCTTTCTTT. The encoded protein is CASSTTGLGTEAFF.